The 26 T cell receptor beta chains below all came from one sample that was sequenced in a study of early T cells in non-severe SARS-CoV-2 infection. TCRdb itself ran the 5' RACE reads through MiXCR, one entry per CDR3 protein. Of tens of thousands of distinct CDR3 sequences listed, 10% to 15% are singletons. Input material: whole blood. The receptors here all came from an adult who was a healthcare worker with PCR-confirmed SARS-CoV-2 infection or an uninfected control (not recorded which).

V and J are TRBV10-3 and TRBJ2-2; D gene unclear. V was trimmed by 0 bases and J by 1 base, leaving 6 bases between them. The germline V gene encodes CDR1 ENHRY and CDR2 SYGVKD. The CDR3 covers 15 residues. CDR3 region: CAISESGVNTGELFF. In DNA form, the CDR3 reads TGTGCCATCAGTGAGTCTGGGGTGAACACCGGGGAGCTGTTTTTT.

This clonotype was seen many times. The chain uses TRBV7-2 and TRBJ2-1; 15 bases are shared with TRBD2. Germline loops: CDR1 SGHTA, CDR2 FQGNSA. The CDR3 spans 14 residues. J lost 8 bases, V lost 4 bases, and 0 bases had no gene match. The CDR3 DNA sequence: TGTGCCAGCAGCTGGACTAGCGGGAGGGATGAGCAGTTCTTC. Translating gives CASSWTSGRDEQFF.

This clonotype showed up just a few times. This chain links TRBV4-3 with TRBJ2-3, with D uncertain. The germline V gene encodes CDR1 LGHNA and CDR2 YSLEER. V gave up 1 base and J gave up 1 base, with 9 bases separating them. The CDR3 extends over 15 amino acids. CDR3 protein: CASSQVNRRTDTQYF. CDR3 coding DNA: TGCGCCAGCAGCCAAGTCAACAGACGCACAGATACGCAGTATTTT.

This clonotype was picked up a small number of times. The chain couples TRBV6-1 to TRBJ2-6; D remains ambiguous. CDR1 and CDR2 (germline): MNHNS, SASEGT. The CDR3 consists of 15 residues. The ends were cut back, 3 bases at V and 0 bases at J, with 6 bases in the middle. The CDR3 bases are TGTGCCAGCAGTGACTCCTCCTCTGGGGCCAACGTCCTGACTTTC. Amino acid sequence: CASSDSSSGANVLTF.

In this sample, this clonotype turned up a few times. The chain links TRBV6-2 or TRBV6-3 to TRBJ1-1, with D possibly being TRBD1 (6 bases). Trimming stripped 6 bases from V and 2 bases from J, with 22 bases between. CDR1 and CDR2 from the germline V gene are MNHEY and SVGEGT. The length of the CDR3 is 17 residues. The CDR3 loop is CASSRGRLRTANTEAFF. Written as DNA, the CDR3 is TGTGCCAGCAGCCGCGGTCGGTTGCGGACAGCAAACACTGAAGCTTTCTTT.

This clonotype came up many times. The V call is TRBV7-9, the J call TRBJ2-7; tentative D call: TRBD1 (6 bases). Germline V gene data show CDR1 as SEHNR and CDR2 as FQNEAQ (reference sequence). The CDR3 loop spans 14 amino acids. The V end lost 5 bases, the J end lost 0 bases, and 11 bases lay between the germline ends. CDR3 protein: CASSLRDNSYEQYF. CDR3 DNA: TGTGCCAGCAGCCTCCGGGACAACTCCTACGAGCAGTACTTC.

In its sample, this clonotype was seen a few times. This sequence joins TRBV6-1 and TRBJ1-2; no firm D call. Germline CDR1 reads MNHNS; CDR2 reads SASEGT. V was shortened by 3 bases and J by 3 bases, with 14 bases between the two germline ends. The CDR3 length is 15 residues. CDR3 sequence: CASSDPRTVYYGYTF. CDR3 DNA: TGTGCCAGCAGTGACCCCCGGACGGTCTACTATGGCTACACCTTC.

This clonotype was observed a handful of times. The chain links TRBV14 to TRBJ1-4; D gene ambiguous. Per the germline V gene, CDR1 is SGHDN and CDR2 is FVKESK. The V gene lost 1 base and the J gene lost 9 bases, with 6 bases spanning the gap. There are 12 residues in the CDR3. The CDR3 DNA is TGTGCCAGCAGCCAAGCGGGGAAAAAACTGTTTTTT. It yields the protein CASSQAGKKLFF.

This chain links TRBV19 with TRBJ1-6; D is unclear. The ends were cut back, 2 bases at V and 7 bases at J, with 3 bases in the middle. CDR1 is LNHDA, CDR2 SQIVND, per germline (reference sequence). CDR3 length equals 12 residues. The CDR3 region is CASSIQNSPLHF. The CDR3 DNA is TGTGCCAGTAGTATACAGAATTCACCCCTCCACTTT.

The chain links TRBV9 to TRBJ2-3; 7 nucleotides agree with TRBD1. This CDR3 region has 16 residues. The germline gives CDR1 SGDLS, CDR2 YYNGEE. The junction had 4 bases not matched to a gene; V was cut back by 0 bases and J by 0 bases. The CDR3 region has the DNA TGTGCCAGCAGCGTAGGGGCAGGGGGTAGCACAGATACGCAGTATTTT. Residues: CASSVGAGGSTDTQYF.

This clonotype has more than one count but fewer than ten. This chain uses TRBV18 with TRBJ1-2, with D hard to call. The V and J ends lost 4 bases and 8 bases respectively, with 11 bases between them. Per the germline V gene, CDR1 is KGHSH and CDR2 is LQKENI. CDR3 length: 12 amino acids. CDR3 in amino acids: CASSLPGYGYTF. CDR3 bases: TGTGCCAGCTCACTTCCCGGGTACGGCTACACCTTC.

This clonotype turned up a few times. The chain is built from TRBV11-2 and TRBJ2-7, with a tentative D call TRBD2 (5 bases). The length of the CDR3 is 16 residues. CDR1 is SGHAT and CDR2 is FQNNGV in the germline V gene. Trimming left V 3 bases short and J 3 bases short, with 18 bases between. The CDR3 DNA reads as TGTGCCAGCAGCTTCTCCCCCGCGCGGAGGAGCTACGAGCAGTACTTC. It translates to CASSFSPARRSYEQYF.

In the case of this clonotype: This could be a read error, since a much larger clone is one nucleotide away. V usage is TRBV7-9 and J usage is TRBJ2-2, with D uncertain. Germline lookup yields CDR1 SEHNR and CDR2 FQNEAQ (reference sequence). This CDR3 is built from 19 residues. The CDR3 DNA follows: TGTGCCAGCAGCTTAGTTACAACTTTCGTGTCTAATCCCACCGTGGAGCTGTTTTTT. This codes for CASSLVTTFVSNPTVELFF. Using reference TRBV7-9 and TRBJ2-2 for the parts outside the CDR3, the full variable domain is DTGVSQNPRHKITKRGQNVTFRCDPISEHNRLYWYRQTLGQGPEFLTYFQNEAQLEKSRLLSDRFSAERPKGSFSTLEIQRTEQGDSAMYLCASSLVTTFVSNPTVELFFGEGSRLTVL.

This rearrangement joins TRBV2 to TRBJ2-1; TRBD2 aligns across 8 bases. Germline V gives CDR1 SNHLY, CDR2 FYNNEI. Trimming at V came to 8 bases and at J to 7 bases, leaving 10 bases not matched to a gene. CDR3 length equals 14 residues. The CDR3 nucleotides read TGTGCCAGCCGGCTTAAGAGCGGGGGAAATGAGCAGTTCTTC. It translates to CASRLKSGGNEQFF.

This clonotype was observed at least ten times. The gene calls are TRBV7-2 and TRBJ1-1; D gene uncertain. Trimming removed 1 base at V and 0 bases at J, with 9 bases between. In germline, CDR1 is SGHTA, CDR2 FQGNSA. The CDR3 sequence is 15 residues long. CDR3 coding DNA: TGTGCCAGCAGCTTAGTGGCAGCCTTGAACACTGAAGCTTTCTTT. Translated, it gives CASSLVAALNTEAFF.

There are many counts of this clonotype. This sequence joins TRBV28 and TRBJ2-5; TRBD1 agrees at 7 bases. Germline V gene sequence: CDR1 MDHEN, CDR2 SYDVKM. J gave up 2 bases and V 3 bases, and 9 bases lay outside the gene matches. This CDR3 has 16 residues. CDR3 in DNA: TGTGCCAGCAGTTTTTCACTCGGGACAGCACAAGAGACCCAGTACTTC. Protein product: CASSFSLGTAQETQYF.

This clonotype has a handful of counts. The gene calls are TRBV2 and TRBJ2-7, with D possibly TRBD1 on 6 matching bases. The CDR3 covers 15 residues. CDR1 and CDR2 from the germline V gene are SNHLY and FYNNEI. Trimming removed 6 bases from V and 3 bases from J, with 18 bases in between. CDR3 sequence (DNA): TGTGCCAGCAGCCGATCGGACAGTTTTATCTACGAGCAGTACTTC. It encodes CASSRSDSFIYEQYF. Variable domain in full (rest from reference TRBV2 and TRBJ2-7): EPEVTQTPSHQVTQMGQEVILRCVPISNHLYFYWYRQILGQKVEFLVSFYNNEISEKSEIFDDQFSVERPDGSNFTLKIRSTKLEDSAMYFCASSRSDSFIYEQYFGPGTRLTVT.

This clonotype has at least ten counts. This CDR3 is CSARDPVSPYEQYF. The CDR3 DNA is TGCAGTGCTAGAGATCCCGTTAGCCCATACGAGCAGTACTTC. The V call is TRBV20-1, the J call TRBJ2-7; D unclear. The CDR3 extends over 14 amino acids. Germline V lookup: CDR1 DFQATT, CDR2 SNEGSKA (reference sequence). V was clipped by 0 bases and J by 4 bases, with 13 bases between them.

This clonotype was observed a few times. The chain is built from TRBV28 and TRBJ2-3, with TRBD2 matching over 10 bases. The germline V gene has CDR1 MDHEN and CDR2 SYDVKM. The CDR3 is 17 residues long. V lost 1 base and J lost 3; bases outside the gene matches: 7. CDR3 DNA sequence: TGTGCCAGCAGTTTATTAAGCGGGAGGGCCCGTACAGATACGCAGTATTTT. It translates to CASSLLSGRARTDTQYF.

This clonotype was counted between two and nine times. This chain connects TRBV2 to TRBJ2-2; 8 nucleotides agree with TRBD2. V shed 9 bases and J 2 bases; nucleotides not matched to a gene: 8. This CDR3 comprises 15 residues. The germline gives CDR1 SNHLY, CDR2 FYNNEI. CDR3 in amino acids: CARRAGASNTGELFF. CDR3 coding DNA: TGTGCCAGAAGAGCGGGGGCCTCAAACACCGGGGAGCTGTTTTTT.

This clonotype showed up just a few times. The rearrangement links TRBV10-2 to TRBJ2-7; perhaps TRBD2 as D (6 bases). Germline-derived CDR1 and CDR2 are WSHSY and SAAADI. V lost 11 bases to trimming and J lost 3 bases, with 14 bases between them. There are 12 residues in the CDR3. The CDR3 sequence is CAGGAGNYEQYF. CDR3 nucleotides: TGCGCCGGCGGGGCTGGTAACTACGAGCAGTACTTC.

The CDR3 protein is CASSFERELYNEQFF. In DNA, the CDR3 is TGTGCCAGCAGCTTCGAGCGGGAGCTCTACAATGAGCAGTTCTTC. The chain uses TRBV5-4 and TRBJ2-1; 8 bases line up with TRBD2. The germline V gene encodes CDR1 SGHNT and CDR2 YYREEE (reference sequence). This CDR3 contains 15 residues. V lost 2 bases to trimming and J lost 3 bases; unmatched junction nucleotides: 4. Combining the CDR3 with reference TRBV5-4 and TRBJ2-1 gives the whole variable domain ETGVTQSPTHLIKTRGQQVTLRCSSQSGHNTVSWYQQALGQGPQFIFQYYREEENGRGNFPPRFSGLQFPNYSSELNVNALELDDSALYLCASSFERELYNEQFFGPGTRLTVL.

In its sample, this clonotype was seen many times. This rearrangement joins TRBV7-9 to TRBJ1-2; tentative D call: TRBD1 (6 bases). The CDR3 is made up of 13 amino acids. Germline V lookup: CDR1 SEHNR, CDR2 FQNEAQ (reference sequence). Trimming left V 2 bases short and J 7 bases short, with 11 bases between. The CDR3 nucleotides read TGTGCCAGCAGCTTATTACAGGGACTTGGCTACACCTTC. Translated: CASSLLQGLGYTF.

The rearrangement links TRBV28 to TRBJ1-1; no clear D. V was clipped by 7 bases and J by 4 bases, with 16 bases between them. Germline lookup yields CDR1 MDHEN and CDR2 SYDVKM. This CDR3 has 14 amino acids. CDR3 sequence reads: CASILRTGTTEAFF. The CDR3 bases are TGTGCCAGCATTCTTAGGACGGGAACCACTGAAGCTTTCTTT.

This chain joins TRBV29-1 and TRBJ1-2; D unresolved. This CDR3 comprises 12 residues. CDR1 is SQVTM and CDR2 is ANQGSEA in the germline V gene. V lost 6 bases and J 3 bases, leaving 11 bases between the germline ends. The CDR3 DNA reads TGCAGCGTGGAGCCCCCGGACTATGGCTACACCTTC. It encodes CSVEPPDYGYTF.

This chain uses TRBV7-9 with TRBJ1-2, with D tentatively TRBD1 (6 bases). Trimming removed 2 bases at V and 4 bases at J, with 14 bases between. This CDR3 comprises 15 residues. Germline V gene sequence: CDR1 SEHNR, CDR2 FQNEAQ (reference sequence). CDR3 sequence: CASSLISGVVYGYTF. The CDR3 nucleotides read TGTGCCAGCAGCTTAATTTCAGGGGTTGTCTATGGCTACACCTTC.